These 24 T cell receptor beta chains were all obtained from the same sample, sequenced in a study of post-analysis software for immune sequencing data. Findings and limits, study-wide: In patients, roughly five TRBV segments were more frequent than in controls, with TRBV5-6, TRBV5-1 and TRBV20-1 among them.

Prepared libraries of TCR beta cDNA carried unique molecular identifiers. One entry per CDR3 protein, called by TCRdb with MiXCR from the PCR reads. The sample yields roughly 570,000 distinct CDR3 sequences, approximately 34% seen once. Antigens of these TCRs are unknown. The sample taken for sequencing was blood. All receptors come from a girl between 2 and 17 years old with multiple sclerosis.

The chain links TRBV5-1 to TRBJ1-2, with 7 nucleotides matching TRBD1. V shed 0 bases and J 2 bases; nucleotides not matched to a gene: 4. The length of the CDR3 is 15 residues. Germline V lookup: CDR1 SGHRS, CDR2 YFSETQ. The CDR3 region has the DNA TGCGCCAGCAGCTTGGCGACAGGGCCCAACTATGGCTACACCTTC. Its translation: CASSLATGPNYGYTF.

This clonotype occurred a few times. This sequence joins TRBV3-1 and TRBJ2-7, with 9 bases aligning to TRBD2. Germline values: CDR1 LGHDT, CDR2 YNNKEL (reference sequence). After removal of 3 bases from V and 5 bases from J, the junction contained 8 bases not matched to a gene. The CDR3 contains 15 residues. The CDR3 is CASSHNLWTSDEQYF. The CDR3 region has the DNA TGTGCCAGCAGCCACAATTTATGGACTAGCGACGAGCAGTACTTC.

As regards this clonotype: One end of the junction is discordant with germline, which a read error may explain. The chain has TRBV6-1 and TRBJ2-1; the D gene is possibly TRBD2 (5 bases). Per the germline V gene, CDR1 is MNHNS and CDR2 is SASEGT. This CDR3 spans 11 amino acids. As DNA, the CDR3 is TGTGCCAGCTGGGAGTACAATGAGAAGTTCTTC. Its protein is CASWEYNEKFF.

This clonotype was counted a few times. The chain links TRBV5-1 to TRBJ1-6; D is uncertain. Germline assignment: CDR1 SGHRS and CDR2 YFSETQ. Trimming removed 0 bases from V and 6 bases from J, with 4 bases in between. There are 13 residues in the CDR3. CDR3 nucleotides: TGCGCCAGCAGCTTGGAGCCTAATTCACCCCTCCACTTT. Protein sequence: CASSLEPNSPLHF.

This clonotype was seen a few times. J is TRBJ2-7 and V is TRBV20-1, with 7 positions matching TRBD2. Germline loops: CDR1 DFQATT, CDR2 SNEGSKA (reference sequence). V dropped 5 bases and J dropped 4; count of bases not matched to a gene: 11. The CDR3 covers 14 residues. The CDR3 here is CSAEQGQRGYEQYF. The CDR3 DNA sequence: TGCAGTGCTGAGCAGGGCCAGCGGGGTTACGAGCAGTACTTC.

The rearrangement links TRBV6-5 to TRBJ1-2, with a tentative D call TRBD1 (6 bases). This CDR3 region has 14 residues. CDR1 is MNHEY, CDR2 SVGAGI, per germline. Between the trimmed V and J ends, which lost 5 bases and 6 bases, there was a span of 16 bases. CDR3 residues: CASSRSWGADGYTF. The DNA for the CDR3 is TGTGCCAGCAGTCGCTCCTGGGGGGCAGATGGCTACACCTTC.

This clonotype was seen only a few times. This chain links TRBV6-5 with TRBJ2-7, with 10 bases aligning to TRBD2. CDR3 size: 16 residues. Germline V gives CDR1 MNHEY, CDR2 SVGAGI. V shed 6 bases, J shed 1 base, and the junction held 9 bases outside the gene matches. In nucleotides, the CDR3 is TGTGCCAGCAGCCGGACCTTAGCGGGGGGTTCCTACGAGCAGTACTTC. Its translation: CASSRTLAGGSYEQYF.

The chain couples TRBV9 to TRBJ2-3; 11 bases align to TRBD2. Trimming removed 0 bases from V and 2 bases from J; junction bases left unmatched: 8. This CDR3 contains 18 residues. Looked up from germline, CDR1 is SGDLS and CDR2 is YYNGEE. CDR3 DNA sequence: TGTGCCAGCAGCGTAGACGAGACTAGCGGGGACACCACAGATACGCAGTATTTT. This gives the protein CASSVDETSGDTTDTQYF.

The J gene is TRBJ2-7, the V gene TRBV27, with D maybe TRBD1 (5 bases). In germline, CDR1 is MNHEY, CDR2 SMNVEV (reference sequence). V was clipped by 2 bases and J by 0 bases, with 11 bases between them. The CDR3 is 15 amino acids. The CDR3 bases are TGTGCCAGCAGTTTACTGGGGCCTTCCTCCTACGAGCAGTACTTC. It is translated as CASSLLGPSSYEQYF.

The rearrangement uses TRBV12-3 or TRBV12-4 and TRBJ2-5; D is uncertain. This CDR3 region has 13 residues. V lost 5 bases, J lost 1 base, and 8 bases lay in between. The chain's CDR3 is CASSGQLQETQYF. The CDR3 DNA is TGTGCCAGCAGTGGCCAGCTCCAAGAGACCCAGTACTTC.

The gene calls are TRBV20-1 and TRBJ2-3; D is possibly TRBD2 (5 bases). Germline values: CDR1 DFQATT, CDR2 SNEGSKA (reference sequence). The CDR3 contains 14 residues. V was clipped by 5 bases and J by 2 bases, with 14 bases between them. The CDR3 DNA sequence: TGCAGTGCTGAGAAGGAGGCGGTCACAGATACGCAGTATTTT. This encodes CSAEKEAVTDTQYF.

This sequence joins TRBV5-1 and TRBJ2-3; 9 bases line up with TRBD1. The J segment lost 4 bases and the V segment lost 2 bases, leaving 5 bases of the junction unmatched. The CDR3 runs to 15 residues. Germline V gene lookup returns CDR1 SGHRS and CDR2 YFSETQ. CDR3 in DNA: TGCGCCAGCAGCTTTCCGGGACAGGGAGCAGATACGCAGTATTTT. It is translated as CASSFPGQGADTQYF.

This clonotype has a handful of counts. A much larger clone is a single base away; this may be a read error. The chain recombines TRBV6-5 with TRBJ2-7, with TRBD2 matching 12 bases. The V and J ends lost 5 bases and 2 bases, in that order; junction bases with no gene match: 4. Germline CDR1 and CDR2: MNHEY and SVGAGI. This CDR3 contains 15 residues. In DNA form, the CDR3 reads TGTGCCAGCAGTCACGCTAGCGGGGGGGCCTACGAGCAGTACTTC. Translation gives CASSHASGGAYEQYF.

This clonotype showed up just a few times. The chain recombines TRBV6-4 with TRBJ2-1; TRBD2 aligns across 11 bases. V lost 0 bases to trimming and J lost 7 bases; unmatched junction nucleotides: 2. The CDR3 runs to 15 residues. Germline values: CDR1 MRHNA, CDR2 SNTAGT. CDR3 in amino acids: CASSDSASGGNEQFF. The CDR3 DNA is TGTGCCAGCAGTGACTCAGCTAGCGGGGGGAATGAGCAGTTCTTC.

The V call is TRBV7-9, the J call TRBJ2-5; no clear D. V shed 2 bases and J shed 3 bases, with 7 bases lying between them. Germline CDR1 SEHNR, CDR2 FQNEAQ (reference sequence). The CDR3 extends over 13 amino acids. CDR3 amino acids: CASSLQVEETQYF. The CDR3 DNA is TGTGCCAGCAGCTTACAGGTTGAAGAGACCCAGTACTTC.

J is TRBJ2-3 and V is TRBV15, with 12 bases lining up with TRBD2. V was pared by 3 bases and J by 6 bases, with 10 bases of the junction left unmatched. This CDR3 comprises 17 residues. Germline loops: CDR1 LNHNV, CDR2 YYDKDF (reference sequence). In DNA form, the CDR3 reads TGTGCCACCAGCAGGGCCCCTAGCGGGGGGGCCACCGATACGCAGTATTTT. As protein: CATSRAPSGGATDTQYF.

This clonotype appeared many times. This chain connects TRBV6-6 to TRBJ2-1; D gene uncertain. Trimming removed 1 base at V and 0 bases at J, with 7 bases between. Germline values: CDR1 MNHNY, CDR2 SVGAGI (reference sequence). There are 15 residues in the CDR3. The CDR3 DNA sequence: TGTGCCAGCAGTTACTTGGTTTTCTCCTACAATGAGCAGTTCTTC. Protein sequence: CASSYLVFSYNEQFF.

The chain is built from TRBV20-1 and TRBJ1-6, with D perhaps TRBD1 (5 bases). CDR3 length: 12 amino acids. Germline V gene sequence: CDR1 DFQATT, CDR2 SNEGSKA (reference sequence). The V end was cut by 2 bases, the J end by 7 bases, with 6 bases between. CDR3 bases: TGCAGTGCTAGAAGACAGAATTCACCCCTCCACTTT. Its protein is CSARRQNSPLHF.

This clonotype appeared a few times. The junction does not match germline at one end; this may be a read error. The chain uses TRBV15 and TRBJ2-7, with TRBD2 matching over 12 bases. CDR3 length: 15 residues. In germline, CDR1 is LNHNV, CDR2 YYDKDF (reference sequence). The CDR3 nucleotides read TGTGCCGCCAGCAGTTCGGGACTAGCGGGCTCCGAGCAGTACTTC. It translates to CAASSSGLAGSEQYF.

This clonotype was picked up a small number of times. The rearrangement uses TRBV12-3 or TRBV12-4 and TRBJ2-7; maybe TRBD1 (5 bases). This CDR3 spans 14 amino acids. The V and J ends lost 3 bases and 3 bases respectively, with 12 bases between them. This CDR3 reads CASSLRQGIYEQYF. The CDR3, as DNA: TGTGCCAGCAGTTTGAGGCAGGGCATCTACGAGCAGTACTTC.

This clonotype was seen a few times. The chain links TRBV6-6 to TRBJ1-2; 7 bases fit TRBD1. V dropped 2 bases and J dropped 6; count of bases not matched to a gene: 15. This CDR3 is 17 amino acids long. The germline V gene encodes CDR1 MNHNY and CDR2 SVGAGI (reference sequence). CDR3 nucleotide sequence: TGTGCCAGCAGTTACCGATCGCCCCAGGGGGGAAGGGATGGCTACACCTTC. Encoded protein: CASSYRSPQGGRDGYTF.

This clonotype has a handful of counts. In DNA, the CDR3 is TGTGCCAGCAGTTACTGGTCTAGCCACTCCTACGAGCAGTACTTC. This gives the protein CASSYWSSHSYEQYF. The J gene is TRBJ2-7, the V gene TRBV6-6, with a weak D call TRBD2 (5 bases). Between the trimmed V and J ends, which lost 1 base and 0 bases, there was a span of 10 bases. Germline V lookup: CDR1 MNHNY, CDR2 SVGAGI (reference sequence). The CDR3 consists of 15 residues.

The chain employs TRBV29-1 and TRBJ1-1; D remains ambiguous. The CDR3 runs 12 residues. The V end lost 6 bases, the J end lost 3 bases, and 11 bases lay between the germline ends. The germline CDR1 and CDR2 sequences are SQVTM and ANQGSEA. The CDR3 loop reads CSVGESYTEAFF. The CDR3, as DNA: TGCAGCGTCGGGGAGTCGTACACTGAAGCTTTCTTT. Full variable domain (rest looked up from reference TRBV29-1 and TRBJ1-1): SAVISQKPSRDICQRGTSLTIQCQVDSQVTMMFWYRQQPGQSLTLIATANQGSEATYESGFVIDKFPISRPNLTFSTLTVSNMSPEDSSIYLCSVGESYTEAFFGQGTRLTVV.

The CDR3 DNA sequence: TGCAGCGTTGCTGGTAGCTCCTACGAGCAGTACTTC. Translated: CSVAGSSYEQYF. The chain recombines TRBV29-1 with TRBJ2-7; D gene unclear. Germline CDR1 is SQVTM and CDR2 is ANQGSEA. Trimming took off 4 bases at V and 0 bases at J, with 7 bases between the two ends. The CDR3 contains 12 residues.